The sequence of this T cell receptor (beta chain) was determined in a study of OX40 agonist ivuxolimab in advanced cancers. Cycle 7 day 1, cycle 4 day 1, and baseline were the timepoints at which blood was sampled. The assay was immunoSEQ multiplex PCR, and TCRdb's table has in-frame clones only and misses some. The data contain about 95,000 clones, approximately 85% of them singletons. This clonotype was sampled from an adult with an advanced solid tumor such as melanoma, head and neck, liver or kidney cancer. The sequencing used CD4+ or CD8+ T cells sorted from blood, collected in a trial of the OX40 agonist ivuxolimab.

DNA of the CDR3: TGTGCCAGCAACACTAACTATGGCTACACCTTC. The encoded protein is CASNTNYGYTF. This chain links TRBV7-2 with TRBJ1-2; no reliable D call. The CDR3 spans 11 residues. Germline CDR1 and CDR2: SGHTA and FQGNSA. The V gene lost 7 bases and the J gene lost 0 bases, with 3 bases spanning the gap.